The 19 T cell receptor beta chains reported below all come from one sample, sequenced in a study of T cell responses to AZD1222 COVID-19 vaccine. Data came from immunoSEQ multiplex PCR; TCRdb stores just in-frame clones and leaves some out. The table shows some 140,000 clones, with 90% occurring only once. The sample in question was peripheral blood, obtained on day 0 of AZD1222 vaccination. The receptor set was obtained from an adult in good health.

The chain links TRBV9 to TRBJ1-2; D perhaps matches TRBD1 (6 bases). V dropped 0 bases and J dropped 0 bases, with 9 bases sitting between them. Germline CDR1 reads SGDLS; CDR2 reads YYNGEE. This CDR3 region has 15 residues. CDR3 sequence: CASSVEDSPNYGYTF. The CDR3 region has the DNA TGTGCCAGCAGCGTAGAGGACAGCCCTAACTATGGCTACACCTTC.

The V and J genes are TRBV29-1 and TRBJ1-2, with 7 nucleotides matching TRBD1. The J segment lost 8 bases and the V segment lost 7 bases, leaving 10 bases of the junction unmatched. The CDR3 has 12 residues. Germline V gene data show CDR1 as SQVTM and CDR2 as ANQGSEA. This chain's CDR3 is CSALYRGRGYTF. The CDR3 region has the DNA TGCAGCGCCCTGTACAGGGGCCGGGGCTACACCTTC.

This clone was seen just once. The chain joins TRBV30 to TRBJ2-1; the D gene is possibly TRBD2 (5 bases). Deletions cut 3 bases from V and 4 bases from J, with 7 bases between. The CDR3 consists of 12 residues. The germline V gene encodes CDR1 GTSNPN and CDR2 SVGIG (reference sequence). CDR3 DNA: TGTGCCTGGAGCGGACTTTACAATGAGCAGTTCTTC. Translating it yields CAWSGLYNEQFF.

V usage is TRBV5-4 and J usage is TRBJ1-1, with D unclear. Between the trimmed V and J ends, which lost 1 base and 3 bases, there was a span of 10 bases. Germline CDR1 reads SGHNT; CDR2 reads YYREEE (reference sequence). The CDR3 is made up of 14 amino acids. The CDR3 DNA reads as TGTGCCAGCAGCTTGTCCAGTATCCACACTGAAGCTTTCTTT. Translating gives CASSLSSIHTEAFF. Variable domain in full (rest from reference TRBV5-4 and TRBJ1-1): ETGVTQSPTHLIKTRGQQVTLRCSSQSGHNTVSWYQQALGQGPQFIFQYYREEENGRGNFPPRFSGLQFPNYSSELNVNALELDDSALYLCASSLSSIHTEAFFGQGTRLTVV.

This rearrangement joins TRBV6-5 to TRBJ1-5; tentative D call: TRBD1 (5 bases). The CDR3 consists of 14 residues. CDR1 is MNHEY, CDR2 SVGAGI, per germline. Trimming cost V 4 bases and J 5 bases, with 12 bases left between them. The CDR3 coding sequence is TGTGCCAGCAGTTCTCGCATGGGGGATCAGCCCCAGCATTTT. Its protein is CASSSRMGDQPQHF.

The CDR3 loop is CATSARGGGVTEAFF. CDR3 DNA: TGTGCCACCAGCGCCCGAGGAGGGGGTGTCACTGAAGCTTTCTTT. The J gene is TRBJ1-1, the V gene TRBV15, with D maybe TRBD1 (6 bases). CDR1 LNHNV and CDR2 YYDKDF come from the germline V gene (reference sequence). The germline V and J ends were trimmed by 5 bases and 4 bases, with 17 bases remaining between them. This CDR3 region has 15 residues.

This chain joins TRBV5-1 and TRBJ2-7; maybe TRBD2 (5 bases). V was pared by 1 base and J by 0 bases, with 11 bases between. In germline, CDR1 is SGHRS, CDR2 YFSETQ. The CDR3 is 15 residues long. This CDR3 is CASSLLGGGSYEQYF. The CDR3 DNA follows: TGCGCCAGCAGCTTGCTCGGAGGCGGCTCCTACGAGCAGTACTTC.

The V gene is TRBV7-9, the J gene TRBJ1-1, with D unclear. This CDR3 contains 13 residues. In germline, CDR1 is SEHNR, CDR2 FQNEAQ (reference sequence). Trimming pared 6 bases from V and 3 bases from J, leaving 11 bases between. In nucleotides, the CDR3 is TGTGCCAGCAGGGAGGCAGCCGACACTGAAGCTTTCTTT. Translated, it gives CASREAADTEAFF.

Worth noting for this clone: The same CDR3 can be traced to other DNA sequences in this sample. This chain connects TRBV12-3 or TRBV12-4 to TRBJ2-2; no clear D gene. The V gene lost 6 bases and the J gene lost 4 bases, with 9 bases spanning the gap. This CDR3 contains 13 residues. CDR3 in amino acids: CASSLQSTGELFF. The CDR3 DNA is TGTGCCAGCAGCTTACAAAGCACCGGGGAGCTGTTTTTT.

The chain uses TRBV10-3 and TRBJ1-4; 9 bases line up with TRBD1. Germline lookup yields CDR1 ENHRY and CDR2 SYGVKD. The CDR3 has 15 amino acids. Unmatched junction bases numbered 5, after V lost 4 bases and J lost 5 bases. In DNA form, the CDR3 reads TGTGCCATCAGTGGGACAGGGGAATGGAATGAAAAACTGTTTTTT. Its protein is CAISGTGEWNEKLFF.

This chain uses TRBV19 with TRBJ1-3; 7 bases are shared with TRBD1. Germline V gene lookup returns CDR1 LNHDA and CDR2 SQIVND (reference sequence). The CDR3 extends over 16 amino acids. Trimming at V came to 3 bases and at J to 0 bases, leaving 5 bases not matched to a gene. The DNA for the CDR3 is TGTGCCAGTAGTATCTTACAGGGGAGCTCTGGAAACACCATATATTTT. Protein sequence: CASSILQGSSGNTIYF. Full variable domain (remainder filled in from reference TRBV19 and TRBJ1-3): DGGITQSPKYLFRKEGQNVTLSCEQNLNHDAMYWYRQDPGQGLRLIYYSQIVNDFQKGDIAEGYSVSREKKESFPLTVTSAQKNPTAFYLCASSILQGSSGNTIYFGEGSWLTVV.

This chain connects TRBV24-1 to TRBJ2-4; tentative D call: TRBD2 (5 bases). This CDR3 has 13 residues. CDR1 is KGHDR, CDR2 SFDVKD, per germline. Trimming left V 9 bases short and J 8 bases short, with 16 bases between. The CDR3 reads CATSDGKVDIQYF. In DNA, the CDR3 is TGTGCCACCTCGGACGGGAAGGTAGACATTCAGTACTTC.

The CDR3 DNA reads TGCGCCAGCAGCCAGGTGCCCGGGACTAGCGGGGGGGCCTGGGAGACCCAGTACTTC. It yields the protein CASSQVPGTSGGAWETQYF. The V and J genes are TRBV4-1 and TRBJ2-5, with 16 nucleotides matching TRBD2. This CDR3 is 19 amino acids long. The V gene end was trimmed by 3 bases and the J gene end by 5 bases; junction bases not matched to a gene: 12. CDR1 and CDR2 (germline): MGHRA, YSYEKL.

The gene calls are TRBV12-5 and TRBJ1-2, with D possibly TRBD1 on 5 matching bases. Germline V gene lookup returns CDR1 LGHNT and CDR2 FRNRAP. The V end lost 5 bases, the J end lost 9 bases, and 16 bases lay between the germline ends. The CDR3 runs 13 residues. DNA of the CDR3: TGTGCTAGTGGTATCCCCCCGGGGCCCCGCTACACCTTC. It translates to CASGIPPGPRYTF.

A few counts support this clone. J is TRBJ2-2 and V is TRBV30, with D unclear. Germline lookup yields CDR1 GTSNPN and CDR2 SVGIG (reference sequence). V lost 1 base, J lost 0 bases, and 9 bases lay in between. The CDR3 is 15 residues long. The CDR3 coding sequence is TGTGCCTGGAGTGAAGGAAGTACGAACACCGGGGAGCTGTTTTTT. Amino acid sequence: CAWSEGSTNTGELFF.

This clone was detected only once. This chain connects TRBV18 to TRBJ2-1, with a tentative D call TRBD2 (5 bases). Germline V lookup: CDR1 KGHSH, CDR2 LQKENI. V was pared by 6 bases and J by 9 bases, with 15 bases between. The CDR3 is made up of 13 amino acids. This chain's CDR3 is CASSREQSGEQFF. In DNA form, the CDR3 reads TGTGCCAGCTCTAGGGAGCAAAGTGGTGAGCAGTTCTTC. Drawing the rest from reference TRBV18 and TRBJ2-1, the complete variable domain is NAGVMQNPRHLVRRRGQEARLRCSPMKGHSHVYWYRQLPEEGLKFMVYLQKENIIDESGMPKERFSAEFPKEGPSILRIQQVVRGDSAAYFCASSREQSGEQFFGPGTRLTVL.

The chain uses TRBV28 and TRBJ1-2, with TRBD1 as a possible D gene (5 bases). CDR1 MDHEN and CDR2 SYDVKM come from the germline V gene. This CDR3 has 15 amino acids. V dropped 5 bases and J dropped 4 bases, with 17 bases sitting between them. The CDR3 nucleotides read TGTGCCAGCAGTAACATGGTCACAGGTGGCTATGGCTACACCTTC. It encodes CASSNMVTGGYGYTF.

This rearrangement joins TRBV7-2 to TRBJ1-5; perhaps TRBD1 as D (5 bases). CDR1 SGHTA and CDR2 FQGNSA come from the germline V gene. V lost 4 bases to trimming and J lost 3 bases, with 22 bases between them. CDR3 length: 18 amino acids. DNA for the CDR3: TGTGCCAGCAGCTCCGAGCCCAGGGTCCGCCACCTCAATCAGCCCCAGCATTTT. Protein product: CASSSEPRVRHLNQPQHF.

The V call is TRBV5-1, the J call TRBJ1-2; tentatively, D is TRBD1 (6 bases). CDR1 and CDR2 from the germline V gene are SGHRS and YFSETQ. The CDR3 is 14 residues long. V was cut by 1 base and J by 8 bases, with 15 bases left in between. CDR3 loop: CASSLTSGVRGYTF. The CDR3 bases are TGCGCCAGCAGCTTGACCTCAGGGGTTAGAGGCTACACCTTC.